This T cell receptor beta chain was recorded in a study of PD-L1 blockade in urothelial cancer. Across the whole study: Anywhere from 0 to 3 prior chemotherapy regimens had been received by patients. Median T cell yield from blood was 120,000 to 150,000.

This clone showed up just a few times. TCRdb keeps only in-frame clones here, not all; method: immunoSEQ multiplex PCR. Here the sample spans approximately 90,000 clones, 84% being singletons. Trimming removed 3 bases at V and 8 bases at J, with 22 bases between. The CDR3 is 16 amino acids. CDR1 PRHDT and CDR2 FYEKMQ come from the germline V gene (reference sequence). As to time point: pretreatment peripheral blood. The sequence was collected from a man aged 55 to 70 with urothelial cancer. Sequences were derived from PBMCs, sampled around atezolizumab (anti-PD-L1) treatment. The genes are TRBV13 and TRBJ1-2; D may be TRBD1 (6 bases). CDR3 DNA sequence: TGTGCCAGCAGCTTTCCCCCAGGGGCAGGGCTTAGCGGCTACACCTTC. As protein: CASSFPPGAGLSGYTF.